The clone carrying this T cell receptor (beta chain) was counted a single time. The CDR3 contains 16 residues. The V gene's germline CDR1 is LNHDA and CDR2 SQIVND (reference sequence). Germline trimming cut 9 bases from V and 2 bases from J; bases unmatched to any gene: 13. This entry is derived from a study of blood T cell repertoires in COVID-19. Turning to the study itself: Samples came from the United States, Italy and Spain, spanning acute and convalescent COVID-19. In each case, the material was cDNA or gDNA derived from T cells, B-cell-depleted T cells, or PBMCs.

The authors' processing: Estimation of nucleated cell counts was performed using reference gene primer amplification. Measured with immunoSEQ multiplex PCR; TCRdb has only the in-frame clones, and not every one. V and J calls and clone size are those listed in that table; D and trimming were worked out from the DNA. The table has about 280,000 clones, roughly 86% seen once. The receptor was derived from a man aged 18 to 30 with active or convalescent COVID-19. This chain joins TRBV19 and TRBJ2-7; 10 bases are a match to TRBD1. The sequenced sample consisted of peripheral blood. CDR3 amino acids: CASCPGTGVKAYEQYF. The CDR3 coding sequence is TGTGCCAGCTGTCCCGGGACAGGGGTGAAAGCCTACGAGCAGTACTTC.